This TCR beta chain was sequenced during a study of T cell changes during pregnancy in multiple sclerosis. Libraries were prepared by immunoSEQ multiplex PCR; TCRdb keeps only in-frame clonotypes and omits some of them. The sample includes about 45,000 clones, approximately 91% of them seen just once. Trimming left V 4 bases short and J 4 bases short, with 16 bases between. The CDR3 is 16 residues long. Germline V gene data show CDR1 as MNHNS and CDR2 as SASEGT. This clonotype originated in a female donor with multiple sclerosis, enrolled in a pregnancy study. This sequence joins TRBV6-1 and TRBJ1-4, with unresolved D. Sequencing input: PBMCs (not recorded whether the cells were cultured). The CDR3 nucleotides read TGTGCCAGCAGTGTAAGAGGGTCGGTCAATAATGAAAAACTGTTTTTT. It is translated as CASSVRGSVNNEKLFF.